The clone carrying this TCR beta chain was seen many times. V shed 6 bases, J shed 5 bases, and the junction held 2 bases outside the gene matches. The CDR3 runs 13 residues. In germline, CDR1 is SGHAT, CDR2 FQDESV (reference sequence). The sample belongs to a study of T cells in Graves' hyperthyroidism and ophthalmopathy. Study information: The authors collected peripheral blood at initial diagnosis, before any treatment.

Aged 18 to 65, the patients had hyperthyroidism that was newly diagnosed and had lasted under 2 months. Researchers took RNA transcripts and amplified the TCR beta CDR3 regions from them. HTBI primers were employed in a first-round RT-PCR of the TCR CDR3. MiXCR, applied by TCRdb to the multiplex PCR reads, yields one record per CDR3 protein. The table lists 700,000 or so distinct CDR3 sequences, about a sixth of them singletons. V usage is TRBV11-1 and J usage is TRBJ2-2, with 8 bases matching TRBD1. The TCR sequence derives from a man aged 18-30 years with Graves' hyperthyroidism. Source material: blood. The CDR3 sequence: CASRRQGTGELFF. The CDR3, as DNA: TGTGCCAGCAGACGACAGGGGACCGGGGAGCTGTTTTTT.